This TCR beta chain was identified in a study of shared clonotypes between healthy human individuals (dated by TCRdb to 2019 to 2021). The study in broad terms: The cohort included three men and a couple of women between 18 and 49 years of age. Blood TCR repertoires of a handful of healthy adults were deeply sequenced to estimate repertoire size and the extent of clonotype sharing between individuals. Different laboratories and diverse techniques were used to prepare libraries and sequence TCR repertoires, to increase sequencing depth and limit assay-specific biases. Between about 0.94 and 8.9 billion PBMCs per donor were obtained by leukapheresis. What the authors observed across the whole study: Pairwise subsampling led to the expectation that sequencing depth would affect the degree of clonotype sharing among donors. The genetic and exposure-history diversity represented was limited by the small number of donors. Sampling was limited to blood, and TCR repertoires in tissue likely differ from TCR repertoires in blood.

From the germline V gene, CDR1 is MDHEN and CDR2 is SYDVKM. V and J are truncated by 6 bases and 7 bases respectively, leaving an intervening sequence of 16 bases. The CDR3 covers 14 residues, taking in both the cysteine and the phenylalanine. The CDR3 DNA has 42 bases and is translated from base 1. As for this clone: What antigen it recognizes has not been identified. Base quality data are lacking; no much larger clone is found one base away.

The donors were healthy, HIV-negative adults who had no recently reported acute infections or vaccinations. All donors were Caucasian adults living in Nashville, Tennessee, USA. For unsorted samples, about 90 million PBMCs were counted and genomic DNA was extracted with the QIAamp DNA Blood Mini kit. Blood was collected by leukapheresis, and PBMCs were isolated by Ficoll-Histopaque density gradient centrifugation and then cryopreserved in liquid nitrogen vapor phase. Using the deep immunoSEQ assay, TCR CDR3 regions were amplified from genomic DNA by multiplex PCR. For each cell subset, the extracted genomic DNA was distributed evenly across all wells of several immunoSEQ 96-well plates, and each plate served as one replicate. Each replicate PCR for unsorted PBMC received roughly 290 ng genomic DNA, equal to about 30,000 T cell genomes. Ten immunoSEQ deep assay plates were used to sequence unsorted PBMC genomic DNA. Purified libraries were quantified with a Qubit 3.0 fluorometer, sized on a Bioanalyzer 2100, and re-quantified with the KAPA Library Quantification kit. A separate single-read 150-cycle Illumina NextSeq 550 flow cell was used to sequence each immunoSEQ 96-well plate. The original methods were these. Because only junctional sequences without quality scores were contained in the immunoSEQ output, filtering matching that applied to full-length reads could not be performed. To assign V/J genes and CDR3, sequences were annotated against IMGT germline references using PyIR, a Python wrapper for IgBLAST v1.9. Reads were filtered out if the reads had weak V/J assignments (E-value above 1e-6), no CDR3, stop codons, out-of-frame junctions, or ambiguous translated residues. V3J clonotypes were defined as sequences sharing an identical inferred V gene, J gene, and CDR3 amino acid sequence. Percentage overlap between repertoires was calculated by dividing the number of shared unique clonotypes by the size of the smaller repertoire. Richness of each repertoire was evaluated using RTK rarefaction, the Chao1 estimator, and Recon v2.1 estimates of unobserved clonotypes. TCRdb limited this immuneACCESS table to in-frame rearrangements with V and J called. A share of clones is missing; checked studies link under half to unresolved V genes, and the rest is unexplained. D and trimming come from the DNA, and the V and J calls and clone size come from that table. The sample table lists fewer than 600,000 clones, 70% to 80% of them with a count of one. The top ten constitute approximately 13% of the sample.

The chain uses TRBV28 and TRBJ1-5; the D gene cannot be resolved reliably. The receptor was derived from a woman aged 40 to 55 in good health. Some clones in this sample may be carry-over from other donors' samples. The sample taken for sequencing was PBMCs. The DNA sequence is TGTGCCAGCAGGGCTAATTGGGGTGAGCAGCCCCAGCATTTT. It codes for CASRANWGEQPQHF.